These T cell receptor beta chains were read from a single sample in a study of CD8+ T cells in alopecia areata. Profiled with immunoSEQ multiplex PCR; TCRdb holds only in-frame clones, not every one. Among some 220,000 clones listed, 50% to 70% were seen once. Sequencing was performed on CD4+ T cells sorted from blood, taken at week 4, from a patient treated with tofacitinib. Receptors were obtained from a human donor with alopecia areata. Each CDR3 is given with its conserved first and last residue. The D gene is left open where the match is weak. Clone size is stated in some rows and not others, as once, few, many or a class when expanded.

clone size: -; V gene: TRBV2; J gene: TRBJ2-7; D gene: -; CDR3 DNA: TGTGCCAGCACCCCACGGGCAGAGTCCTACGAGCAGTACTTC; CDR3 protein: CASTPRAESYEQYF
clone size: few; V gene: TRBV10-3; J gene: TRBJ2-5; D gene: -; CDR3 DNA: TGTGCCATCAGTGACCAACAGGGAAGGGCCCAAGAGACCCAGTACTTC; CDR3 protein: CAISDQQGRAQETQYF
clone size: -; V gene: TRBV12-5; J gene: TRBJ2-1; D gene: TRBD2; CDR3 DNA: TGTGCTAGTGGAAGACTAGCGGGGGATGAGCAGTTCTTC; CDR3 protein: CASGRLAGDEQFF
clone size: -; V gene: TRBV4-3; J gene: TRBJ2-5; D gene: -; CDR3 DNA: TGCGCCAGCAGCCAAGATCGGGGAGTAGAGACCCAGTACTTC; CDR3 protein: CASSQDRGVETQYF
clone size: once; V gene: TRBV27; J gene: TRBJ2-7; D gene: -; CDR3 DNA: TGTGCCAGCGGGCACTACGAGCAGTACTTC; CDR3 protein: CASGHYEQYF
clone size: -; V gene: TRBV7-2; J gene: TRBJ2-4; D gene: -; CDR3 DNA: TGTGCCAGCAGCCCGGACCCCCGAAAACCAATTCAGTACTTC; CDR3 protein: CASSPDPRKPIQYF
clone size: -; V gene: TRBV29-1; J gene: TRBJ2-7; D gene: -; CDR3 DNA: TGCAGCGTTGGTGCAGGGAACAACTACGAGCAGTACTTC; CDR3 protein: CSVGAGNNYEQYF
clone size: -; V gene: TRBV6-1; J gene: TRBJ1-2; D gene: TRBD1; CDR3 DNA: TGTGCCAGCGGACCGGGACAGGGCTATGGCTACACCTTC; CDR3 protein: CASGPGQGYGYTF
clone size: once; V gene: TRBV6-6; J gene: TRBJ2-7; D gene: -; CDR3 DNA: TGTGCCAGCAGTCGCGGTCTAGGGGAACACGAGCAGTACTTC; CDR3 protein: CASSRGLGEHEQYF
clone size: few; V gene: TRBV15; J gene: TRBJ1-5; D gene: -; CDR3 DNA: TGTGCCACCAGCATGACCCCTGGGTCGGGCAATCAGCCCCAGCATTTT; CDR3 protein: CATSMTPGSGNQPQHF